These 9 T cell receptor beta chains came from one sample sequenced in a study of control samples from healthy donors and cancer patients. Clones were read by immunoSEQ multiplex PCR, and TCRdb kept only the in-frame ones, dropping some. The table lists more than 95,000 clones, about 88% of them singletons. The sample taken for sequencing was blood. The receptors here all came from a woman between 70 and 85 years old in good health.

The chain uses TRBV2 and TRBJ1-5; no clear D. Germline lookup yields CDR1 SNHLY and CDR2 FYNNEI. Trimming took off 7 bases at V and 2 bases at J, with 9 bases between the two ends. The CDR3 length is 13 residues. CDR3 bases: TGTGCCAGCACGACGGAGGGCAATCAGCCCCAGCATTTT. Translated, it gives CASTTEGNQPQHF.

This clone has only one observation. This sequence joins TRBV10-2 and TRBJ1-3; the D gene is possibly TRBD1 (6 bases). CDR1 is WSHSY and CDR2 is SAAADI in the germline V gene. Trimming removed 2 bases at V and 4 bases at J, with 9 bases between. This CDR3 is built from 14 residues. The CDR3 is CASSETGKGNTIYF. The CDR3, as DNA: TGCGCCAGCAGTGAGACAGGGAAAGGAAACACCATATATTTT.

A note on this clone: A junction boundary mismatches the germline segment, possibly from a read error. The rearrangement uses TRBV11-2 and TRBJ2-1; weak D call: TRBD2 (5 bases). There are 15 residues in the CDR3. CDR1 and CDR2 (germline): SGHAT, FQNNGV. CDR3 loop: CASSLEVHAPGEQFF. DNA for the CDR3: TGTGCCAGCAGCCTAGAGGTTCATGCCCCGGGGGAGCAGTTCTTC. Combining the CDR3 with reference TRBV11-2 and TRBJ2-1 gives the whole variable domain EAGVAQSPRYKIIEKRQSVAFWCNPISGHATLYWYQQILGQGPKLLIQFQNNGVVDDSQLPKDRFSAERLKGVDSTLKIQPAKLEDSAVYLCASSLEVHAPGEQFFGPGTRLTVL.

Here the CDR3 DNA reads TGTGCCAGCTCCCTCGGACAGCGGATGAACACTGAAGCTTTCTTT. It translates to CASSLGQRMNTEAFF. The chain is built from TRBV18 and TRBJ1-1; the D gene is possibly TRBD1 (6 bases). Germline loops: CDR1 KGHSH, CDR2 LQKENI. The V end was cut by 6 bases, the J end by 0 bases, with 14 bases between. The CDR3 runs 15 residues.

The V call is TRBV6-1, the J call TRBJ2-7, with TRBD1 identical over 8 bases. Germline CDR1 is MNHNS and CDR2 is SASEGT. The V gene end was trimmed by 2 bases and the J gene end by 3 bases; junction bases not matched to a gene: 9. There are 16 residues in the CDR3. The CDR3 DNA is TGTGCCAGCAGTGAACGTCAGGGGGCTTTCGTCTACGAGCAGTACTTC. This gives the protein CASSERQGAFVYEQYF.

The chain carries TRBV25-1 and TRBJ1-3; D remains unclear. The CDR3 is 12 residues long. Germline V CDR1 and CDR2: MGHDK, SYGVNS. The V and J ends lost 2 bases and 3 bases respectively, with 2 bases between them. The CDR3 is CASSEVGNTIYF. CDR3 nucleotides: TGTGCCAGCAGTGAAGTTGGAAACACCATATATTTT.

The table lists this clone with a count of one. The chain carries TRBV6-5 and TRBJ2-3; TRBD2 is a possible D gene (6 bases). The CDR3 consists of 15 residues. The germline gives CDR1 MNHEY, CDR2 SVGAGI. Between the trimmed V and J ends, which lost 6 bases and 0 bases, there was a span of 13 bases. CDR3 loop: CASSAGRISTDTQYF. Here the CDR3 DNA reads TGTGCCAGCAGCGCGGGACGGATTAGCACAGATACGCAGTATTTT.

The CDR3 DNA sequence: TGCAGTGCTAGTACCGGACAGTACGGGGAGACCCAGTACTTC. Amino acid sequence: CSASTGQYGETQYF. The chain uses TRBV20-1 and TRBJ2-5; D possibly corresponds to TRBD1 (6 bases). V dropped 3 bases and J dropped 5 bases, with 16 bases sitting between them. The CDR3 is 14 amino acids. The V gene's germline CDR1 is DFQATT and CDR2 SNEGSKA (reference sequence).

About this clone: At the DNA level, this CDR3 is encoded by other sequences in the same sample as well. This chain uses TRBV6-2 or TRBV6-3 with TRBJ2-7, with TRBD1 identical over 9 bases. The junction had 4 bases not matched to a gene; V was cut back by 5 bases and J by 2 bases. The CDR3 is 14 residues long. Germline CDR1 reads MNHEY; CDR2 reads SVGEGT. This CDR3 reads CASSPRDRAYEQYF. CDR3 coding DNA: TGTGCCAGCAGTCCCCGGGACAGGGCCTACGAGCAGTACTTC.